This T cell receptor beta chain was found in a study of a mutant IDH1 vaccine in newly diagnosed glioma. Turning to the study itself: Most had both radiotherapy and temozolomide beforehand; others had only one. Visit V12 was at week 35; visit V13 was at week 47.

Study-wide findings and caveats: Researchers report vaccine-induced immune responses in roughly 94% of patients.

The CDR3 spans 13 residues. Trimming pared 5 bases from V and 8 bases from J, leaving 16 bases between. Germline CDR1 SQVTM, CDR2 ANQGSEA. Using immunoSEQ multiplex PCR, the repertoire was profiled, and TCRdb retains in-frame clones only, with some absent. This table holds about 94,000 clones, over 85% found once. With regard to this clone: Antigen unknown.

Time point described: week 47, end of study. Topical imiquimod was applied with each vaccine dose, which held 300 ug of mutant IDH1 20-mer peptide. Vaccinations, eight in total, occurred in weeks 1, 3, 5, 7, 11, 15, 19, 23. Sequenced material: PBMCs, taken from a glioma patient whose treatment included an IDH1 peptide vaccine. The TCR comes from a woman aged 45-65 years with glioma. The gene calls are TRBV29-1 and TRBJ2-1; D is undetermined. The CDR3 spells CSVPRQAAYEQFF. As DNA, the CDR3 is TGCAGCGTTCCTAGACAAGCCGCCTATGAGCAGTTCTTC.